The rows below give T cell receptor beta chains drawn from one sample of a study of vaccination effects on CD4 cells after COVID-19. Some clones are missing from TCRdb's copy, which holds only in-frame ones; the method was immunoSEQ multiplex PCR. The sample carries some 63,000 clones, more than 60% recorded once. Their antigens are not known. Here the sequenced sample was CD4+ T cells from PBMCs cultured without peptide, taken before COVID-19 vaccination. These TCRs come from a human donor who had a prior SARS-CoV-2 infection. Each CDR3 is given with its conserved first and last residue.

j_call: TRBJ1-6; v_call: TRBV5-5; cdr3_aa: CASSLGGSYNSPLHF
j_call: TRBJ2-2; v_call: TRBV4-1; cdr3_aa: CASSHSRGGGTNTGELFF
j_call: TRBJ1-1; v_call: TRBV5-5; cdr3_aa: CASTVRLGNTEAFF
j_call: TRBJ2-3; v_call: TRBV24-1; cdr3_aa: CATSGTSGRARYTDTQYF
j_call: TRBJ2-7; v_call: TRBV11-1; cdr3_aa: CASSLALRLGVSYEQYF
j_call: TRBJ2-1; v_call: TRBV24-1; cdr3_aa: CATSDGLAGGRGLDEQFF
j_call: TRBJ2-2; v_call: TRBV6-6; cdr3_aa: CASSSRNTGELFF
j_call: TRBJ1-5; v_call: TRBV6-6; cdr3_aa: CASTPSYSNQPQHF
j_call: TRBJ1-4; v_call: TRBV11-3; cdr3_aa: CASSLGYSQGEKLFF
j_call: TRBJ1-1; v_call: TRBV3-1/TRBV3-2; cdr3_aa: CASSQVLQKNTEAFF
j_call: TRBJ2-2; v_call: TRBV4-2; cdr3_aa: CASSQDPGLAADTGELFF
j_call: TRBJ1-5; v_call: TRBV6-2/TRBV6-3; cdr3_aa: CASSYNSYGNQPQHF
j_call: TRBJ2-5; v_call: TRBV5-6; cdr3_aa: CASSPADRGQETQYF
j_call: TRBJ2-1; v_call: TRBV2; cdr3_aa: CASSDDAIPEQFF
j_call: TRBJ2-3; v_call: TRBV12-5; cdr3_aa: CASRGYERERRQTDTQYF
j_call: TRBJ1-6; v_call: TRBV5-1; cdr3_aa: CASSFSGQDNSPLHF
j_call: TRBJ2-3; v_call: TRBV9; cdr3_aa: CASSVEVDTQYF
j_call: TRBJ1-1; v_call: TRBV30; cdr3_aa: CAWSTVYTEAFF
j_call: TRBJ2-7; v_call: TRBV10-3; cdr3_aa: CAISLAGNSYEQYF
j_call: TRBJ2-7; v_call: TRBV9; cdr3_aa: CASSESVGPYEQYF
j_call: TRBJ2-1; v_call: TRBV5-1; cdr3_aa: CASSHGLAGALGEQFF
j_call: TRBJ2-2; v_call: TRBV15; cdr3_aa: CATSRTSGRFPGELFF
j_call: TRBJ2-6; v_call: TRBV19; cdr3_aa: CASSTSSRAGANVLTF
j_call: TRBJ1-4; v_call: TRBV14; cdr3_aa: CASSQYLRRGKFGKLFF
j_call: TRBJ2-3; v_call: TRBV18; cdr3_aa: CASSLGLGDTDTQYF
j_call: TRBJ2-3; v_call: TRBV6-5; cdr3_aa: CASTGLTDTQYF
j_call: TRBJ1-2; v_call: TRBV5-1; cdr3_aa: CASSLTYGNYGYTF
j_call: TRBJ1-2; v_call: TRBV7-3; cdr3_aa: CASSLEGAQGYTF
j_call: TRBJ2-3; v_call: TRBV7-3; cdr3_aa: CASQKGRTTDTQYF
j_call: TRBJ1-1; v_call: TRBV5-1; cdr3_aa: CASSRDLSDEAFF
j_call: TRBJ2-3; v_call: TRBV7-2; cdr3_aa: CASSPGTSGGVGQYF
j_call: TRBJ2-3; v_call: TRBV27; cdr3_aa: CASSFWTTDTQYF
j_call: TRBJ2-3; v_call: TRBV29-1; cdr3_aa: CSVTGTGGSDTQYF
j_call: TRBJ1-1; v_call: TRBV2; cdr3_aa: CASRAHPGQGARGNTEAFF
j_call: TRBJ2-6; v_call: TRBV18; cdr3_aa: CASSRGQGTSGANVLTF